The 14 T cell receptor beta chains below come from one sample, sequenced in a study of OX40 agonist ivuxolimab in advanced cancers. The library was generated by the immunoSEQ multiplex PCR assay. The clones in this table, taken by TCRdb from immuneACCESS, are in-frame only. Not every clone is retained; where verified, under half of the shortfall comes from an unresolved V gene, and the cause of the rest is unknown. The sample contains 65,000 to 85,000 clones, around 86% of them found a single time. More than 2% of the sample lies in the top ten. Source: CD4+ or CD8+ T cells sorted from blood, taken in a trial of the OX40 agonist ivuxolimab. These receptors were collected from an adult with an advanced solid tumor such as melanoma, head and neck, liver or kidney cancer.

J is TRBJ2-7 and V is TRBV6-6; perhaps TRBD2 as D (6 bases). V gave up 6 bases and J gave up 6 bases, with 12 bases separating them. The CDR3 spans 12 residues. From germline, CDR1 is MNHNY and CDR2 SVGAGI (reference sequence). Here the CDR3 reads CASRPEGIEQYF. The CDR3, as DNA: TGTGCCAGCAGACCGGAGGGAATCGAGCAGTACTTC.

This sequence joins TRBV6-1 and TRBJ1-5; 9 bases line up with TRBD1. Germline V gene lookup returns CDR1 MNHNS and CDR2 SASEGT. Trimming cost V 0 bases and J 3 bases; bases outside gene matches: 3. The CDR3 extends over 16 amino acids. This CDR3 reads CASSEAGTGSNQPQHF. The DNA of the CDR3 is TGTGCCAGCAGTGAAGCTGGGACAGGGTCCAATCAGCCCCAGCATTTT.

This rearrangement joins TRBV7-8 to TRBJ2-7; D is uncertain. V gave up 4 bases and J gave up 0 bases, with 7 bases separating them. The germline V gene encodes CDR1 SGHVS and CDR2 FQNEAQ. This CDR3 has 13 residues. This CDR3 reads CASSSRASYEQYF. For the CDR3, the DNA is TGTGCCAGCAGCTCCCGGGCCTCCTACGAGCAGTACTTC.

This chain joins TRBV10-1 and TRBJ2-7, with a possible D match to TRBD2 (5 bases). The CDR3 runs 14 residues. The ends were cut back, 5 bases at V and 0 bases at J, with 11 bases in the middle. From germline, CDR1 is WNHNN and CDR2 SYGVQD (reference sequence). The CDR3, as DNA: TGCGCCAGCAGTCCGGACTCGAGCTCCTACGAGCAGTACTTC. Amino acids: CASSPDSSSYEQYF.

CDR3 DNA: TGTGCCAGCAGTTCCCCGGGACAGGGGAACACCGGGGAGCTGTTTTTT. Its translation is CASSSPGQGNTGELFF. The chain employs TRBV6-6 and TRBJ2-2; TRBD1 matches at 9 bases. This CDR3 has 16 amino acids. The V segment lost 4 bases and the J segment 1 base; nucleotides outside the gene matches: 4. Germline CDR1 reads MNHNY; CDR2 reads SVGAGI (reference sequence).

V is TRBV18 and J is TRBJ2-4, with 7 bases fitting TRBD1. The V gene's germline CDR1 is KGHSH and CDR2 LQKENI. Losses at the gene ends were 4 bases for V and 5 bases for J; bases not matched to a gene: 8. This CDR3 is 15 amino acids long. CDR3 sequence (DNA): TGTGCCAGCTCACGAATCCCCGGGACAGAAAACATTCAGTACTTC. Its translation: CASSRIPGTENIQYF.

As for this clone: The junction departs from germline at one end; a sequencing error may be responsible. J is TRBJ2-5 and V is TRBV7-7, with 10 nucleotides matching TRBD1. From germline, CDR1 is SSHAT and CDR2 FNYEAQ (reference sequence). The CDR3 is 15 residues long. This CDR3 is CASSTRQGAEETQYF. The CDR3 DNA reads TGTGCTAGCAGTACTAGACAGGGGGCGGAGGAGACCCAGTACTTC.

The rearrangement links TRBV7-2 to TRBJ2-6; no clear D gene. The V end lost 1 base, the J end lost 2 bases, and 3 bases lay between the germline ends. The CDR3 totals 14 residues. Per germline, CDR1 SGHTA and CDR2 FQGNSA. The CDR3 bases are TGTGCCAGCAGCTTAGGGGCTGGGGCCAACGTCCTGACTTTC. Amino acid sequence: CASSLGAGANVLTF.

The rearrangement uses TRBV18 and TRBJ2-1; TRBD2 aligns across 10 bases. Trimming at V came to 0 bases and at J to 6 bases, leaving 5 bases not matched to a gene. The CDR3 loop spans 16 amino acids. Germline V CDR1 and CDR2: KGHSH, LQKENI. CDR3: CASSPPRLAGRNEQFF. In DNA, the CDR3 is TGTGCCAGCTCACCACCGAGACTAGCGGGTCGCAATGAGCAGTTCTTC.

J is TRBJ2-2 and V is TRBV5-1; 7 positions agree with TRBD2. This CDR3 is 15 amino acids long. V shed 7 bases, J shed 6 bases, and the junction held 12 bases outside the gene matches. Germline values: CDR1 SGHRS, CDR2 YFSETQ. The CDR3 loop reads CASSGSGVVAGELFF. The DNA for the CDR3 is TGCGCCAGCTCTGGGAGCGGGGTTGTCGCCGGGGAGCTGTTTTTT.

The J gene is TRBJ2-3, the V gene TRBV9, with unresolved D. V was clipped by 0 bases and J by 2 bases, with 10 bases between them. The CDR3 is made up of 15 amino acids. The germline V gene has CDR1 SGDLS and CDR2 YYNGEE. CDR3 DNA: TGTGCCAGCAGCGTAGGACTCCTGTCCACAGATACGCAGTATTTT. Its translation: CASSVGLLSTDTQYF.

In this sample, this clone turned up a few times. The chain recombines TRBV19 with TRBJ2-7; no clear D gene. The germline gives CDR1 LNHDA, CDR2 SQIVND (reference sequence). V lost 1 base, J lost 3 bases, and 7 bases lay in between. The CDR3 sequence is 13 residues long. The CDR3 here is CASSIVPSYEQYF. The CDR3 DNA follows: TGTGCCAGTAGTATAGTGCCCAGCTACGAGCAGTACTTC.

In its sample, this clone was seen once. CDR3 in amino acids: CASSPPAQETQYF. CDR3 DNA: TGTGCCAGCTCACCACCGGCACAAGAGACCCAGTACTTC. V and J are TRBV18 and TRBJ2-5; D gene unclear. Trimming stripped 0 bases from V and 2 bases from J, with 4 bases between. There are 13 residues in the CDR3. CDR1 is KGHSH and CDR2 is LQKENI in the germline V gene.

This sequence joins TRBV5-1 and TRBJ2-2; D call uncertain. The CDR3 covers 13 residues. The germline V gene has CDR1 SGHRS and CDR2 YFSETQ. CDR3 bases: TGCGCTTCTGGACGGCGGAACACCGGGGAGCTGTTTTTT. Protein sequence: CASGRRNTGELFF.